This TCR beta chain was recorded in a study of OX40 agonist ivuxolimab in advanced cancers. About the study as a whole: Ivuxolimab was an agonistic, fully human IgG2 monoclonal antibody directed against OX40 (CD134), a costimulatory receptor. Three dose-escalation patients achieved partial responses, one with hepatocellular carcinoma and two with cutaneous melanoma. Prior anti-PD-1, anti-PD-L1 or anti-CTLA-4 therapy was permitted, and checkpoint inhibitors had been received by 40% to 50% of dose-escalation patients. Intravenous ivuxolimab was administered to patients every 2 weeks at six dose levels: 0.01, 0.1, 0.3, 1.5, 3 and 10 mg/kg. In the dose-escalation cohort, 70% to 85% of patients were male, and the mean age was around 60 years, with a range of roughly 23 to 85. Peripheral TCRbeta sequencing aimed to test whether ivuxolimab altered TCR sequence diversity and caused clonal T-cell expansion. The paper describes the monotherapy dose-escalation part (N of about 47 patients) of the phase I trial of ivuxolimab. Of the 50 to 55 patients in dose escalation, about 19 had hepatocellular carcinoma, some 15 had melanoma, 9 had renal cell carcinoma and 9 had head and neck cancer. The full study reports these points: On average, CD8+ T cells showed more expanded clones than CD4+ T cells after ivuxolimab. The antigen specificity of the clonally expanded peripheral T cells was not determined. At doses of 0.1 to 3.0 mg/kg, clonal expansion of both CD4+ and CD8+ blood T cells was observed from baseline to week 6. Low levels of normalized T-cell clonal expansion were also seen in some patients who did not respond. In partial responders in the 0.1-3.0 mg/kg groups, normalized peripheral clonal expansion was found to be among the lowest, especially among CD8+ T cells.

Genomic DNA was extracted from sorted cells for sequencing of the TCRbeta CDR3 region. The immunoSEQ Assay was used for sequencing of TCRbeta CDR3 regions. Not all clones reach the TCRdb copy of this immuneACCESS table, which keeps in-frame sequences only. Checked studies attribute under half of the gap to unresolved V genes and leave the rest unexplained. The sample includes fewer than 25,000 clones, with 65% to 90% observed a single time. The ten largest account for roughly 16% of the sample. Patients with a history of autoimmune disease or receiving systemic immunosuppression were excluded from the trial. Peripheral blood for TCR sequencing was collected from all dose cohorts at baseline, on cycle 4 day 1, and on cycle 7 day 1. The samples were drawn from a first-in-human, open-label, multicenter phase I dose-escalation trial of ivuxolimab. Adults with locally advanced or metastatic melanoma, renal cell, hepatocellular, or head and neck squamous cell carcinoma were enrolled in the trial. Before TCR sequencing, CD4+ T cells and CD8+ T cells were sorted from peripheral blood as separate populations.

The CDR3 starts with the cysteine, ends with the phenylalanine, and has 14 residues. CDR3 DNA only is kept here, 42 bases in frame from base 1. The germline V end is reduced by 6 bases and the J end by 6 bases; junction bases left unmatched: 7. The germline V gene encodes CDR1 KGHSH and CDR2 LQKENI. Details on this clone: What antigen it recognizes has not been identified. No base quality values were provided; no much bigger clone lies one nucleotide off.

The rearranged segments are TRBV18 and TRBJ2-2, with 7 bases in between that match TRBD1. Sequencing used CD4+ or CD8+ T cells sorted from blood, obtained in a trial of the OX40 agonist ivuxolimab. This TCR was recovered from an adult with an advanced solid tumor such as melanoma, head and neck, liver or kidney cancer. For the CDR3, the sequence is CASSPNTGAGELFF. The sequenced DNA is TGTGCCAGCTCTCCGAATACAGGGGCCGGGGAGCTGTTTTTT.